The 23 T cell receptor beta chains listed next were all sequenced from one sample in a study of blood T cell repertoires in COVID-19. The assay was immunoSEQ multiplex PCR, and TCRdb's table has in-frame clones only and misses some. The sample records about 74,000 clones, 70% to 80% being singletons. Source material: peripheral blood. Receptor source: a man in his 70s with active or convalescent COVID-19.

V is TRBV2 and J is TRBJ1-5; a possible D gene is TRBD1 (5 bases). Per the germline V gene, CDR1 is SNHLY and CDR2 is FYNNEI. V was trimmed by 5 bases and J by 7 bases, leaving 15 bases between them. The CDR3 consists of 14 residues. The CDR3 reads CASSKSGNSQPQHF. The CDR3 DNA reads as TGTGCCAGCAGTAAATCAGGGAACAGCCAGCCCCAGCATTTT.

This clone was seen a handful of times. The chain recombines TRBV25-1 with TRBJ2-3, with D maybe TRBD1 (7 bases). The CDR3 extends over 12 amino acids. Trimming pared 6 bases from V and 8 bases from J, leaving 12 bases between. Germline V gene data show CDR1 as MGHDK and CDR2 as SYGVNS. CDR3 in amino acids: CASSSQGGTQYF. CDR3 in DNA: TGTGCCAGCAGCTCCCAGGGGGGTACGCAGTATTTT.

The chain uses TRBV25-1 and TRBJ1-2; D perhaps matches TRBD1 (6 bases). V lost 7 bases to trimming and J lost 5 bases, with 20 bases between them. The CDR3 sequence is 15 residues long. The germline gives CDR1 MGHDK, CDR2 SYGVNS. The CDR3 DNA sequence: TGTGCCAGCATCCGGGGGGCCAACTACCCATATGGCTACACCTTC. This sequence encodes CASIRGANYPYGYTF.

The genes are TRBV18 and TRBJ1-2; 7 bases match TRBD1. V lost 5 bases to trimming and J lost 7 bases; unmatched junction nucleotides: 10. The CDR3 covers 14 residues. Germline V CDR1 and CDR2: KGHSH, LQKENI. The CDR3: CASSEIQGSSGYTF. CDR3 bases: TGTGCCAGCTCAGAGATACAGGGGTCGAGTGGCTACACCTTC.

The V call is TRBV19, the J call TRBJ1-6, with unresolved D. This CDR3 is 16 amino acids long. The germline V gene encodes CDR1 LNHDA and CDR2 SQIVND (reference sequence). Deletions cut 5 bases from V and 9 bases from J, with 20 bases between. CDR3 protein: CASSPIDGAMGSPLHF. The CDR3 region has the DNA TGTGCCAGTAGTCCTATTGACGGAGCTATGGGTTCACCCCTCCACTTT.

The chain has TRBV6-5 and TRBJ1-6; unclear D gene. This CDR3 region has 10 residues. Trimming pared 5 bases from V and 14 bases from J, leaving 7 bases between. CDR1 and CDR2 from the germline V gene are MNHEY and SVGAGI. CDR3 DNA sequence: TGTGCCAGCAGTCTAGAGTCCCTCCACTTT. It encodes CASSLESLHF.

The V and J genes are TRBV2 and TRBJ1-5, with 7 bases lining up with TRBD1. Germline values: CDR1 SNHLY, CDR2 FYNNEI. Trimming removed 7 bases from V and 5 bases from J; junction bases left unmatched: 5. The CDR3 has 13 amino acids. The CDR3 coding sequence is TGTGCCAGCATGCGGGACAGTTATCAGCCCCAGCATTTT. This translates into CASMRDSYQPQHF.

This clone was seen a single time. The chain links TRBV29-1 to TRBJ2-2; TRBD2 is a possible D gene (6 bases). Germline loops: CDR1 SQVTM, CDR2 ANQGSEA. V lost 5 bases to trimming and J lost 7 bases, with 17 bases between them. The CDR3 runs to 14 residues. The CDR3 DNA reads TGCAGCGTTAGTTCGTCGTTCGGGGGCGGGGAGCTGTTTTTT. Amino acids: CSVSSSFGGGELFF.

The chain recombines TRBV6-1 with TRBJ1-5; possibly TRBD1 for D (5 bases). Germline loops: CDR1 MNHNS, CDR2 SASEGT. The CDR3 runs 14 residues. V shed 1 base and J shed 6 bases, with 10 bases lying between them. The CDR3, as DNA: TGTGCCAGCAGTGAAGGGCAGGGAAGTCAGCCCCAGCATTTT. Translated: CASSEGQGSQPQHF.

The chain has TRBV2 and TRBJ1-5; maybe TRBD1 (5 bases). Germline values: CDR1 SNHLY, CDR2 FYNNEI. V lost 4 bases and J lost 9, with 16 bases in between. The CDR3 runs 14 residues. The CDR3, as DNA: TGTGCCAGCAGTGGACAGCTGGGCTCTCCGCCCCAGCATTTT. It yields the protein CASSGQLGSPPQHF. Combining the CDR3 with reference TRBV2 and TRBJ1-5 gives the whole variable domain EPEVTQTPSHQVTQMGQEVILRCVPISNHLYFYWYRQILGQKVEFLVSFYNNEISEKSEIFDDQFSVERPDGSNFTLKIRSTKLEDSAMYFCASSGQLGSPPQHFGDGTRLSIL.

The chain uses TRBV7-3 and TRBJ1-2; no firm D call. This CDR3 is 16 amino acids long. V was cut by 5 bases and J by 3 bases, with 19 bases left in between. Per germline, CDR1 SGHTA and CDR2 FQGTGA. The CDR3 region has the DNA TGTGCCAGCAGCACCACGTCCCGGGAGACACACTATGGCTACACCTTC. Amino acid sequence: CASSTTSRETHYGYTF.

This chain joins TRBV5-4 and TRBJ2-2, with 8 bases aligning to TRBD2. Germline loops: CDR1 SGHNT, CDR2 YYREEE (reference sequence). V trimming: 3 bases; J trimming: 6 bases; junction bases outside the gene matches: 4. The CDR3 contains 14 residues. The chain's CDR3 is CASSSRGLAGELFF. The CDR3 DNA is TGTGCCAGCAGCTCCCGGGGACTAGCCGGGGAGCTGTTTTTT.

The chain carries TRBV9 and TRBJ2-3; 10 bases line up with TRBD1. V lost 3 bases and J lost 5; bases outside the gene matches: 6. CDR1 and CDR2 from the germline V gene are SGDLS and YYNGEE. The length of the CDR3 is 15 residues. The CDR3 region has the DNA TGTGCCAGCAGCGCTGGACAGGGGGTAGGAGATACGCAGTATTTT. It encodes CASSAGQGVGDTQYF.

The V call is TRBV6-5, the J call TRBJ2-1, with unresolved D. Germline V gene lookup returns CDR1 MNHEY and CDR2 SVGAGI. V was cut by 6 bases and J by 6 bases, with 18 bases left in between. The CDR3 runs 15 residues. CDR3 nucleotides: TGTGCCAGCAGGCCCTCGGGTTTGATTATCAATGAGCAGTTCTTC. Residues: CASRPSGLIINEQFF.

The chain joins TRBV29-1 to TRBJ2-1; 10 bases are shared with TRBD1. Germline CDR1 is SQVTM and CDR2 is ANQGSEA. The J segment lost 9 bases and the V segment lost 6 bases, leaving 8 bases of the junction unmatched. This CDR3 comprises 13 residues. The chain's CDR3 is CSVGQGGDSEQFF. The CDR3 DNA reads TGCAGCGTCGGACAGGGGGGCGATTCTGAGCAGTTCTTC.

The chain joins TRBV6-2 or TRBV6-3 to TRBJ1-1; D unclear. The ends were cut back, 0 bases at V and 1 base at J, with 6 bases in the middle. The CDR3 has 14 residues. CDR1 MNHEY and CDR2 SVGEGT come from the germline V gene. The CDR3 is CASSYSRQNTEAFF. The CDR3 nucleotides are TGTGCCAGCAGTTACTCTCGACAGAACACTGAAGCTTTCTTT.

Only one count was recorded for this clone. The chain is built from TRBV5-4 and TRBJ2-1; 8 positions agree with TRBD2. Per germline, CDR1 SGHNT and CDR2 YYREEE (reference sequence). J was trimmed by 8 bases and V by 4 bases; bases with no gene match: 14. CDR3 length equals 16 residues. The CDR3 loop reads CASSAAGGGRIDEQFF. In nucleotides, the CDR3 is TGTGCCAGCAGCGCGGCCGGCGGGGGGCGTATCGATGAGCAGTTCTTC.

The CDR3 DNA follows: TGTGCCAGTACAGCGGGGGTTACAGATACGCAGTATTTT. It translates to CASTAGVTDTQYF. The chain couples TRBV19 to TRBJ2-3; TRBD2 agrees at 8 bases. CDR1 is LNHDA, CDR2 SQIVND, per germline (reference sequence). The CDR3 is made up of 13 amino acids. J was trimmed by 3 bases and V by 7 bases; bases with no gene match: 3.

The genes are TRBV24-1 and TRBJ2-3; 7 nucleotides agree with TRBD1. The CDR3 consists of 16 residues. CDR1 and CDR2 from the germline V gene are KGHDR and SFDVKD. J lost 6 bases, V lost 4 bases, and 12 bases had no gene match. In nucleotides, the CDR3 is TGTGCCACCAGTGACCTAGGGACAGCGAATCGGGATACGCAGTATTTT. Translated: CATSDLGTANRDTQYF.

The V call is TRBV6-6, the J call TRBJ2-2; D unresolved. The CDR3 length is 14 residues. Germline loops: CDR1 MNHNY, CDR2 SVGAGI (reference sequence). The germline V and J ends were trimmed by 2 bases and 1 base, with 5 bases remaining between them. The CDR3: CASSYTVNTGELFF. The DNA of the CDR3 is TGTGCCAGCAGTTACACGGTGAACACCGGGGAGCTGTTTTTT.

CDR3 loop: CASSGGASAPLHF. The CDR3 bases are TGTGCCAGCAGCGGGGGGGCCTCGGCACCCCTCCACTTT. This rearrangement joins TRBV3-1 (or the pseudogene TRBV3-2) to TRBJ1-6, with D perhaps TRBD1 (6 bases). V was clipped by 5 bases and J by 11 bases, with 13 bases between them. The CDR3 contains 13 residues. Per germline, CDR1 LGHDT and CDR2 YNNKEL (reference sequence).

The chain has TRBV7-8 and TRBJ2-7; D is perhaps TRBD1 (6 bases). The V gene lost 5 bases and the J gene lost 3 bases, with 14 bases spanning the gap. CDR3 length: 14 amino acids. CDR1 and CDR2 from the germline V gene are SGHVS and FQNEAQ. The CDR3 coding sequence is TGTGCCAGCAGCCCCAGGACAGCGGACTACGAGCAGTACTTC. This sequence encodes CASSPRTADYEQYF.

DNA for the CDR3: TGTGCCAGCAGCCTCAGTAAAACCGGGGAGCTGTTTTTT. Amino acids: CASSLSKTGELFF. The chain has TRBV7-3 and TRBJ2-2; D unresolved. V shed 5 bases and J shed 5 bases, with 9 bases lying between them. The CDR3 is 13 residues long. Germline V lookup: CDR1 SGHTA, CDR2 FQGTGA. Filled out from reference TRBV7-3 and TRBJ2-2, the complete variable domain reads GAGVSQTPSNKVTEKGKYVELRCDPISGHTALYWYRQSLGQGPEFLIYFQGTGAADDSGLPNDRFFAVRPEGSVSTLKIQRTERGDSAVYLCASSLSKTGELFFGEGSRLTVL.